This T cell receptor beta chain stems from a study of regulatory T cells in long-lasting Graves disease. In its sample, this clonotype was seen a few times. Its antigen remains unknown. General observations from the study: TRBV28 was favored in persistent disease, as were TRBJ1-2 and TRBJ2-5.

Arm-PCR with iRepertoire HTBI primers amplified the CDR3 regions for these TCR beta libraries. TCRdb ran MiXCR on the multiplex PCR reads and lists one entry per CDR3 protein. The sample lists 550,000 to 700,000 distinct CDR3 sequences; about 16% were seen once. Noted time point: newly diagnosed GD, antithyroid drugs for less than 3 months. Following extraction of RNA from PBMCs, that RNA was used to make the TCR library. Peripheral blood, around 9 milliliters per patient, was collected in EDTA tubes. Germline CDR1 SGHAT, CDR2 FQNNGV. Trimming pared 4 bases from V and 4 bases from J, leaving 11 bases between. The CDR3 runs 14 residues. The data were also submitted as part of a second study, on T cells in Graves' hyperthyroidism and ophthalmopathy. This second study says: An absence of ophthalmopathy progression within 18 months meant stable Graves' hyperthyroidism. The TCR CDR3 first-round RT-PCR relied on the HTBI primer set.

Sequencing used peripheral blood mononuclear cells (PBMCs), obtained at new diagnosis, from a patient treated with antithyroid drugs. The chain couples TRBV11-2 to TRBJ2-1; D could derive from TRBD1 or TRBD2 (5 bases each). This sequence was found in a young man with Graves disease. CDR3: CASSSEGPYNEQFF. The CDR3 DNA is TGTGCCAGCAGCTCTGAGGGACCTTACAATGAGCAGTTCTTC.